This TCR beta chain was sequenced in a study of shared clonotypes between healthy human individuals. Using immunoSEQ multiplex PCR, the repertoire was profiled, and TCRdb retains in-frame clones only, with some absent. The table lists about 1 million clones, approximately 70% of them singletons. Findings of the study overall: Tissue TCR repertoires likely differ from these blood-only repertoires.

The CDR3 is 15 amino acids. Trimming removed 0 bases at V and 5 bases at J, with 17 bases between. Germline lookup yields CDR1 GTSNPN and CDR2 SVGIG (reference sequence). A note on this clone: Its antigen is currently unknown.

The sequence was obtained from a man younger than 35 in good health. Sequencing used memory CD4+ T cells sorted from blood. Specified subset: CD45RA-negative fraction. The rearrangement links TRBV30 to TRBJ2-7; D is uncertain. This chain's CDR3 is CAWSVSGRKGNEQYF. The CDR3, as DNA: TGTGCCTGGAGTGTAAGTGGCAGAAAAGGTAACGAGCAGTACTTC.